This entry lists 7 T cell receptor beta chains sequenced from one sample in a study of graft-versus-host responses after intestinal transplantation. Researchers placed some 200,000 CFSE-labeled responder cells in culture with some 200,000 irradiated, violet-dye-labeled stimulator cells. Libraries were prepared by immunoSEQ multiplex PCR; TCRdb keeps only in-frame clonotypes and omits some of them. The sample includes about 22,000 clones, roughly 43% of them seen just once. This specimen was alloreactive CD8+ T cells from a mixed lymphocyte reaction culture, taken before intestinal transplant. Regarding subset: CFSE-low proliferating T cells sorted from approximately 6-day pre-transplant mixed lymphocyte reaction (GvH or HvG direction). The receptors originated from a human patient who received an intestinal transplant.

J is TRBJ2-3 and V is TRBV5-4; 7 nucleotides agree with TRBD2. V shed 0 bases, J shed 0 bases, and the junction held 4 bases outside the gene matches. There are 16 residues in the CDR3. The V gene's germline CDR1 is SGHNT and CDR2 YYREEE (reference sequence). In DNA, the CDR3 is TGTGCCAGCAGCTTGGGACTAGCTGGGAGCACAGATACGCAGTATTTT. As protein: CASSLGLAGSTDTQYF.

This rearrangement joins TRBV6-1 to TRBJ1-1; 8 nucleotides line up with TRBD1. Germline CDR1 is MNHNS and CDR2 is SASEGT. CDR3 size: 14 residues. V lost 4 bases to trimming and J lost 4 bases; unmatched junction nucleotides: 5. The CDR3 region is CASSASTGVTEAFF. The DNA of the CDR3 is TGTGCCAGCAGTGCCTCGACAGGGGTCACTGAAGCTTTCTTT.

The chain is built from TRBV4-1 and TRBJ2-7, with 9 bases lining up with TRBD1. The CDR3 is 17 residues long. V lost 4 bases and J lost 3; bases outside the gene matches: 13. Germline CDR1 reads MGHRA; CDR2 reads YSYEKL. CDR3 region: CASSRSIGQGRFYEQYF. For the CDR3, the DNA is TGCGCCAGCAGCCGGTCCATCGGACAGGGGAGGTTCTACGAGCAGTACTTC.

The V call is TRBV14, the J call TRBJ2-3; D is uncertain. CDR3 size: 16 residues. Germline V gene lookup returns CDR1 SGHDN and CDR2 FVKESK. The germline V and J ends were trimmed by 3 bases and 0 bases, with 13 bases remaining between them. Here the CDR3 reads CASSQRLLASTDTQYF. In nucleotides, the CDR3 is TGTGCCAGCAGCCAGAGGTTACTGGCTAGCACAGATACGCAGTATTTT.

The CDR3 coding sequence is TGTGCCAGCAGTCCTGACAGGGGGGCTGGAAACACCATATATTTT. It encodes CASSPDRGAGNTIYF. The chain is built from TRBV2 and TRBJ1-3; 9 positions match TRBD1. CDR3 length: 15 amino acids. V was clipped by 5 bases and J by 2 bases; unmatched bases: 4. The V gene's germline CDR1 is SNHLY and CDR2 FYNNEI.

The sample holds a few counts of this clone. The chain combines TRBV7-2 with TRBJ2-7; TRBD2 is a possible D gene (6 bases). CDR3 size: 14 residues. V lost 3 bases, J lost 1 base, and 10 bases lay in between. From germline, CDR1 is SGHTA and CDR2 FQGNSA. The CDR3 nucleotides are TGTGCCAGCAGCTTTAGCGGACTATCCTACGAGCAGTACTTC. Its translation is CASSFSGLSYEQYF.

The chain carries TRBV11-2 and TRBJ2-7; TRBD1 matches 10 bases. Germline V CDR1 and CDR2: SGHAT, FQNNGV. The CDR3 sequence is 16 residues long. With 5 bases clipped from V and 7 bases from J, the junction kept 14 bases outside the gene matches. The CDR3: CASSNLPGQGYGEQYF. The CDR3, as DNA: TGTGCCAGCAGCAATCTACCGGGACAGGGGTATGGGGAGCAGTACTTC.